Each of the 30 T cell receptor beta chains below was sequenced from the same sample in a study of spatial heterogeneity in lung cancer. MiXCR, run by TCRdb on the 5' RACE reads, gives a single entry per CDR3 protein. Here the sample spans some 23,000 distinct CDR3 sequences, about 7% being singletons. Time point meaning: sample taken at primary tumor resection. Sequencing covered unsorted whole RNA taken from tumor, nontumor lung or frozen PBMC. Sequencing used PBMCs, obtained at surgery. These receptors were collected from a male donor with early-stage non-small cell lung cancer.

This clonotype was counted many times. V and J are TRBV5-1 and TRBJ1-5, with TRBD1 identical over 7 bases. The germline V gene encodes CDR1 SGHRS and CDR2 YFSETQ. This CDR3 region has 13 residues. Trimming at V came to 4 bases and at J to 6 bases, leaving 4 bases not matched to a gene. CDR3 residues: CASSEDRFQPQHF. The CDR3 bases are TGCGCCAGCAGCGAGGACAGGTTTCAGCCCCAGCATTTT.

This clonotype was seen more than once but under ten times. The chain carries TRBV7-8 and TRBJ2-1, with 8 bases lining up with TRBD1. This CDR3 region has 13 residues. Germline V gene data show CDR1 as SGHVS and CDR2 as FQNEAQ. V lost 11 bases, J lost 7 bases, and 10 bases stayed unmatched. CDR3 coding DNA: TGTGCCCGGCCGAGACAGGGGCGGAATGAGCAGTTCTTC. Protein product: CARPRQGRNEQFF.

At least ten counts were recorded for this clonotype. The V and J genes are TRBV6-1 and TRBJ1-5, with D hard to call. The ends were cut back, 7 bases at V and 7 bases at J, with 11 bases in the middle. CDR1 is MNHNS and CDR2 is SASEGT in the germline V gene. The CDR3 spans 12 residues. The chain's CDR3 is CASTAGWQPQHF. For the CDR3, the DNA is TGTGCCAGCACCGCAGGCTGGCAGCCCCAGCATTTT.

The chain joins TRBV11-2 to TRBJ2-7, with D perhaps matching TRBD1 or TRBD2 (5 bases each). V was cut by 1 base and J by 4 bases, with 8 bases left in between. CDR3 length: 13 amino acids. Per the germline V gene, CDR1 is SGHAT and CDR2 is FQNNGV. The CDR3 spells CASSLGDGYEQYF. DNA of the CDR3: TGTGCCAGCAGCTTAGGGGACGGGTACGAGCAGTACTTC.

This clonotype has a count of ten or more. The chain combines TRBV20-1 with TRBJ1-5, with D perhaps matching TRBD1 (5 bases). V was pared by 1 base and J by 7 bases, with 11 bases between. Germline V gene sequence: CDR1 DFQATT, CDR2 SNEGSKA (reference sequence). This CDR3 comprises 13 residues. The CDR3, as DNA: TGCAGTGCTAGAGGGGACCTCAGACAGCCCCAGCATTTT. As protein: CSARGDLRQPQHF.

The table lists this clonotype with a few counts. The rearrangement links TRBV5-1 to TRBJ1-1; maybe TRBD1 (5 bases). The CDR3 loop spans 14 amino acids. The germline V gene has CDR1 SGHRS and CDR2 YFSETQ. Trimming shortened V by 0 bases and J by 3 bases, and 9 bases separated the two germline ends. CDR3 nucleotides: TGCGCCAGCAGCTTGGGGGGCGCGTACACTGAAGCTTTCTTT. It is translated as CASSLGGAYTEAFF. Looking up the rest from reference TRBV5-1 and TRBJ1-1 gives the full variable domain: KAGVTQTPRYLIKTRGQQVTLSCSPISGHRSVSWYQQTPGQGLQFLFEYFSETQRNKGNFPGRFSGRQFSNSRSEMNVSTLELGDSALYLCASSLGGAYTEAFFGQGTRLTVV.

The CDR3 sequence: CSAIEIGRSTDTQYF. The CDR3 region has the DNA TGCAGTGCTATCGAAATCGGGAGAAGCACAGATACGCAGTATTTT. The chain recombines TRBV20-1 with TRBJ2-3, with a weak D call TRBD2 (6 bases). Per the germline V gene, CDR1 is DFQATT and CDR2 is SNEGSKA (reference sequence). The CDR3 contains 15 residues. V was shortened by 4 bases and J by 0 bases, with 14 bases between the two germline ends.

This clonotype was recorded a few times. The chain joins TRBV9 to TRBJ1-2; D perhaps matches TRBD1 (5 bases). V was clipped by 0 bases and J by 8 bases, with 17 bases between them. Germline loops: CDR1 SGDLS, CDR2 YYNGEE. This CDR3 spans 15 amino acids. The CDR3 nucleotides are TGTGCCAGCAGCGTAGTCCCCAGCCCCGGGGGGGGCTACACCTTC. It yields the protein CASSVVPSPGGGYTF.

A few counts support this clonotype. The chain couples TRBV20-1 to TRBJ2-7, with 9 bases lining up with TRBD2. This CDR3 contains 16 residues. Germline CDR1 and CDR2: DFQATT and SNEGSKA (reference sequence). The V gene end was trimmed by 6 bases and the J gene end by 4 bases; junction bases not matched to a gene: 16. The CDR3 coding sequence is TGCAGTGCCCCCCCCGGAAGCGGGGGGAGTGCGTACGAGCAGTACTTC. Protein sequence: CSAPPGSGGSAYEQYF.

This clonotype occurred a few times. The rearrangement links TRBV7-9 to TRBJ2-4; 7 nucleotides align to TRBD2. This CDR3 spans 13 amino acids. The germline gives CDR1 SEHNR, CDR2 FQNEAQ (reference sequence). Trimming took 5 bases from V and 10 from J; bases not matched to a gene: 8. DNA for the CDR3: TGTGCCAGCAGCAACACCGGACTAGTAATTCAGTACTTC. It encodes CASSNTGLVIQYF.

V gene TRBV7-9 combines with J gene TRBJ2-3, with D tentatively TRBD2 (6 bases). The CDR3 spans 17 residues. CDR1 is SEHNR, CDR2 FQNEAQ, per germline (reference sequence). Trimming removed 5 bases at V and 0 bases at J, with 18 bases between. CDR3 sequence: CASSQSLGGGSTDTQYF. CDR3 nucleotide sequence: TGTGCCAGCAGCCAATCCCTTGGGGGAGGAAGCACAGATACGCAGTATTTT.

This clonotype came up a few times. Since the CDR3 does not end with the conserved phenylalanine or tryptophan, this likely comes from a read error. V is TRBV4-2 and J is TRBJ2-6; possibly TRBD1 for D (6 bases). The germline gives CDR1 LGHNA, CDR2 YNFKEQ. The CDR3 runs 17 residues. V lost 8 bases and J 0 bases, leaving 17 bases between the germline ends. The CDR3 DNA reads TGTGCCAGCGGAACCGGGACAATCAACTCTGGGGCCAACGTCCTGACTGTC. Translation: CASGTGTINSGANVLTV.

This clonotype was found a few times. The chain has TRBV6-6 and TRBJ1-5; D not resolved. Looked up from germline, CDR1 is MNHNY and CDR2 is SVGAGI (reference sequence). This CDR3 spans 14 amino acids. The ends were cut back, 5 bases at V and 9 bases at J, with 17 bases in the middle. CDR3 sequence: CASSKGLEVGPQHF. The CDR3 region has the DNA TGTGCCAGCAGTAAGGGCCTCGAAGTAGGGCCCCAGCATTTT.

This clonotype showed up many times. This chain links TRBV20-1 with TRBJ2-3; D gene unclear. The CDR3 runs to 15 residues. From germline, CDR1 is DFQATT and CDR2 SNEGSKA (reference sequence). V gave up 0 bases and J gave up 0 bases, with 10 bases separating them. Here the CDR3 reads CSARDSRRSTDTQYF. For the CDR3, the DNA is TGCAGTGCTAGAGATAGCCGACGAAGCACAGATACGCAGTATTTT.

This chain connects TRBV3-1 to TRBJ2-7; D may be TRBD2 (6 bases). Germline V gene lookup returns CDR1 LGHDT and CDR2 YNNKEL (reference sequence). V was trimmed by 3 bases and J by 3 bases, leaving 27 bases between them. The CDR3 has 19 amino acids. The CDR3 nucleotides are TGTGCCAGCAGCCACTGGGCGCTGCCGCGGCTAGCGAGTATCTACGAGCAGTACGTC. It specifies CASSHWALPRLASIYEQYV.

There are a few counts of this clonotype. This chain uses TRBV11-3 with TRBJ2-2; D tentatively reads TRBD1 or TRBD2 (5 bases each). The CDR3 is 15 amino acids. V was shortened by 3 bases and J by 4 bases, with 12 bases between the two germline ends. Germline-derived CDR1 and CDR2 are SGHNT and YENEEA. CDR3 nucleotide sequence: TGTGCCAGCAGCTTCATAGGGACGGCCACCGGGGAGCTGTTTTTT. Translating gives CASSFIGTATGELFF.

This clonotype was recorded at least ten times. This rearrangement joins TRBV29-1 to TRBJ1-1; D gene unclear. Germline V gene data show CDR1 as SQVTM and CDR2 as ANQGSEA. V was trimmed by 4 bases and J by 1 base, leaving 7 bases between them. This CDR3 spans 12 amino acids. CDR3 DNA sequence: TGCAGCGTTGTATCGGCGAACACTGAAGCTTTCTTT. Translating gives CSVVSANTEAFF.

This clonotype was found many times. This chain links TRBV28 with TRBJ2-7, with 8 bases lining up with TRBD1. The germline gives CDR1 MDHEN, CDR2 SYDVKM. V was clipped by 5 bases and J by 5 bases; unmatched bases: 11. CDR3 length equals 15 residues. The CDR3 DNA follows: TGTGCCAGCAGTCCCTCATCAGGGGGCAGCGACGAGCAGTACTTC. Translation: CASSPSSGGSDEQYF.

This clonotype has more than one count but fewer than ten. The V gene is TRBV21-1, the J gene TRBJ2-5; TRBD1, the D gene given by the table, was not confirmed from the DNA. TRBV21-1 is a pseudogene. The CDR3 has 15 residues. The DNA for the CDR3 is TGTGCCAGCAGCAACCCCGGGGGGCTCGAGGAGACCCAGTACTTC. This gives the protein CASSNPGGLEETQYF.

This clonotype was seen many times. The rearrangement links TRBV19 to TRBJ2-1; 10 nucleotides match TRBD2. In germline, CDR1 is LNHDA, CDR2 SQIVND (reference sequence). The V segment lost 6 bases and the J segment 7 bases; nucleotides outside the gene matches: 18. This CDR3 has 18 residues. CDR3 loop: CASSLNPGLAGDPNEQFF. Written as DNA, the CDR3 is TGTGCCAGTAGCCTCAACCCAGGGCTAGCGGGAGATCCGAATGAGCAGTTCTTC.

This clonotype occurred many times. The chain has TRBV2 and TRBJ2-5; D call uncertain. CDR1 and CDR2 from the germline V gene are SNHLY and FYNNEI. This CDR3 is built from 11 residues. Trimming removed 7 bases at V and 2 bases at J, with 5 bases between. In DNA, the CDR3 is TGTGCCAGCAACCTTCAAGAGACCCAGTACTTC. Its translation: CASNLQETQYF.

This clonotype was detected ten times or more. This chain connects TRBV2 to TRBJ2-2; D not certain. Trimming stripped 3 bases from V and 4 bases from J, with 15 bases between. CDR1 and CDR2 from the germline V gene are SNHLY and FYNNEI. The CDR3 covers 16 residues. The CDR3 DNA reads TGTGCCAGCAGTGACCCTTCTAGTTTACGCACCGGGGAGCTGTTTTTT. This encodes CASSDPSSLRTGELFF.

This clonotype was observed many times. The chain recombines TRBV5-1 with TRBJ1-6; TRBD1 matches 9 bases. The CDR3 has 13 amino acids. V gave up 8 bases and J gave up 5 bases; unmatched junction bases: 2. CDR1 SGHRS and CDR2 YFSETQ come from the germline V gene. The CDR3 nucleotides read TGCGCCAGTCGGACAGGGGATAATTCACCCCTCCACTTT. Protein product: CASRTGDNSPLHF.

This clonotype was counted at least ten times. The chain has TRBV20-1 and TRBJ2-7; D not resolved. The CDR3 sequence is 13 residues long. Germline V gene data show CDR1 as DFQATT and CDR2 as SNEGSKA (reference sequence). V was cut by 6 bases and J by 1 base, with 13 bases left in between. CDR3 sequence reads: CSAYSETSYEQYF. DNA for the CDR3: TGCAGTGCCTACAGCGAGACTTCCTACGAGCAGTACTTC.

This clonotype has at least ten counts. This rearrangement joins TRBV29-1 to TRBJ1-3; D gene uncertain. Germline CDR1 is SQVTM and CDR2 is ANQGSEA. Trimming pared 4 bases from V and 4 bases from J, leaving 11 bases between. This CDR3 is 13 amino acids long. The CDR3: CSVGVVGGNTIYF. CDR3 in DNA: TGCAGCGTTGGCGTGGTGGGCGGAAACACCATATATTTT. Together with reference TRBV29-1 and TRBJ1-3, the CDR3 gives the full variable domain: SAVISQKPSRDICQRGTSLTIQCQVDSQVTMMFWYRQQPGQSLTLIATANQGSEATYESGFVIDKFPISRPNLTFSTLTVSNMSPEDSSIYLCSVGVVGGNTIYFGEGSWLTVV.

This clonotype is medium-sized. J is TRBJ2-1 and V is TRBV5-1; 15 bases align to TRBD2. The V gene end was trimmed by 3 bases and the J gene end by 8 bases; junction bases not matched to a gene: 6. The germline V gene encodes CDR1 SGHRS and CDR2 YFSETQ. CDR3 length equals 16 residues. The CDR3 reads CASSWTSGGVAYEQFF. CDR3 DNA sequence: TGCGCCAGCAGCTGGACTAGCGGGGGGGTAGCGTATGAGCAGTTCTTC. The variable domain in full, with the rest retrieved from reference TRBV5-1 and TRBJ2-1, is KAGVTQTPRYLIKTRGQQVTLSCSPISGHRSVSWYQQTPGQGLQFLFEYFSETQRNKGNFPGRFSGRQFSNSRSEMNVSTLELGDSALYLCASSWTSGGVAYEQFFGPGTRLTVL.

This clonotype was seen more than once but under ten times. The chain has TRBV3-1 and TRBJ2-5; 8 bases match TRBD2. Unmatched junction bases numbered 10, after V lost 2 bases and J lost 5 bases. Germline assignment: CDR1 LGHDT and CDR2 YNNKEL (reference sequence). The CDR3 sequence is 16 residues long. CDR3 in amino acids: CASSQPRRTSRETQYF. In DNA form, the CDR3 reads TGTGCCAGCAGCCAACCTAGAAGGACTAGCCGGGAGACCCAGTACTTC.

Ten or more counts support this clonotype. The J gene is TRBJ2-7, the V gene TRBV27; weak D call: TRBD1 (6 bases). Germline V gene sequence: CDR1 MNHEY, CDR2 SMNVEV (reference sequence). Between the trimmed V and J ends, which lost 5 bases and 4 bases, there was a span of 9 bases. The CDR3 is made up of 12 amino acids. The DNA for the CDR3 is TGTGCCAGCAGTGCAGGGGAATACGAGCAGTACGTC. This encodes CASSAGEYEQYV.

CDR3 DNA sequence: TGCGCCAGCAGCTTGTCTGGCCCTTCCAATTCACCCCTCCACTTT. Translation gives CASSLSGPSNSPLHF. The chain employs TRBV5-1 and TRBJ1-6; D unresolved. The V end was cut by 1 base, the J end by 7 bases, with 12 bases between. CDR1 is SGHRS, CDR2 YFSETQ, per germline. The CDR3 spans 15 residues.

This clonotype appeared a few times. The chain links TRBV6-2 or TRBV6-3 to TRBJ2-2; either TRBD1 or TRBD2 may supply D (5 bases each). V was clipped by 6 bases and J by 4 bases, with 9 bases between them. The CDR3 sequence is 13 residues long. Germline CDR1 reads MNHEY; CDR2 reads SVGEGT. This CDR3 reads CASRGDGTGELFF. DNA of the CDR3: TGTGCCAGCAGGGGGGATGGCACCGGGGAGCTGTTTTTT.